This T cell receptor beta chain was recovered during a study of PD-1 blockade in classical Hodgkin lymphoma. Data came from immunoSEQ multiplex PCR; TCRdb stores just in-frame clones and leaves some out. The data show about 20,000 clones, about 80% seen once. The sample's time point: cycle 4 day 1 (C4D1), after more than 5 weeks of nivolumab. All patients relapsed after autologous stem cell transplantation, and brentuximab vedotin exposure varied. Negative selection with magnets was how CD8+ T cells were isolated from the thawed PBMCs. Under best response, outcomes were complete response, partial response or progressive disease. To note about this clone: Its cognate antigen is unknown.

Overall study findings and caveats: The causes of the repertoire differences, possibly disease activity or prior therapy, remain undefined.

CDR3 size: 14 residues. Germline CDR1 SQVTM, CDR2 ANQGSEA. Trimming pared 7 bases from V and 5 bases from J, leaving 21 bases between. Source: CD8+ T cells from blood, taken before the fourth cycle of nivolumab. This TCR was recovered from a human donor with classical Hodgkin lymphoma. The rearrangement joins TRBV29-1 to TRBJ2-7; D is possibly TRBD1 or TRBD2 (5 bases each). As DNA, the CDR3 is TGCAGCGCCACCTCCCCCGGGGACGTGGACGAGCAGTACTTC. Protein product: CSATSPGDVDEQYF.